This T cell receptor (beta chain) was retrieved from a study of blood T cell repertoires in COVID-19. In the study overall: T cells, B-cell-depleted T cells, or PBMCs supplied cDNA or gDNA.

This table comes from immunoSEQ multiplex PCR, and its TCRdb copy is limited to in-frame clones, with some not included. The profile covers around 300,000 clones, with 87% appearing a single time and approximately 2.4% taken by the ten largest. The TCR originated in a man in his late teens or twenties with active or convalescent COVID-19. Sequenced input: peripheral blood.

This chain's CDR3 is CASREPGTAGNTIYF. The CDR3, as DNA: TGTGCCAGCAGAGAACCCGGGACAGCGGGAAACACCATATATTTT. The chain couples TRBV2 to TRBJ1-3; 7 bases line up with TRBD1. CDR3 length: 15 amino acids. CDR1 is SNHLY, CDR2 FYNNEI, per germline. With V trimmed by 6 bases and J by 4 bases, 9 bases remained unmatched. Together with reference TRBV2 and TRBJ1-3, the CDR3 gives the full variable domain: EPEVTQTPSHQVTQMGQEVILRCVPISNHLYFYWYRQILGQKVEFLVSFYNNEISEKSEIFDDQFSVERPDGSNFTLKIRSTKLEDSAMYFCASREPGTAGNTIYFGEGSWLTVV.